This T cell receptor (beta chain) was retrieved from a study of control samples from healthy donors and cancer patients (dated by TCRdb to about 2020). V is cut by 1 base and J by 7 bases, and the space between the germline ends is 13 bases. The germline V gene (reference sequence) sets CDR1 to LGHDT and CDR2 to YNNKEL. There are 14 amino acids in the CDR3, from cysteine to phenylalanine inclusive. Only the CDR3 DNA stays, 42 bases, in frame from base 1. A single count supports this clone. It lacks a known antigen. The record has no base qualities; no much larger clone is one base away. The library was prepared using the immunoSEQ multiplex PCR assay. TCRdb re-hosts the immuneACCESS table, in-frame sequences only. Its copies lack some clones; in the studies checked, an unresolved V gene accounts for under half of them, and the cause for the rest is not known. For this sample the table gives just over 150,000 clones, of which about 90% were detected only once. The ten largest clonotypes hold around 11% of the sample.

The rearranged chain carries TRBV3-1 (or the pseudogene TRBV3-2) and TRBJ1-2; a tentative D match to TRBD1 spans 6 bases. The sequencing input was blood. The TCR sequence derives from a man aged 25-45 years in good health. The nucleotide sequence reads TGTGCCAGCAGCCAAGTTCACAGGGAGGGTGGCTACACCTTC. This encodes CASSQVHREGGYTF.